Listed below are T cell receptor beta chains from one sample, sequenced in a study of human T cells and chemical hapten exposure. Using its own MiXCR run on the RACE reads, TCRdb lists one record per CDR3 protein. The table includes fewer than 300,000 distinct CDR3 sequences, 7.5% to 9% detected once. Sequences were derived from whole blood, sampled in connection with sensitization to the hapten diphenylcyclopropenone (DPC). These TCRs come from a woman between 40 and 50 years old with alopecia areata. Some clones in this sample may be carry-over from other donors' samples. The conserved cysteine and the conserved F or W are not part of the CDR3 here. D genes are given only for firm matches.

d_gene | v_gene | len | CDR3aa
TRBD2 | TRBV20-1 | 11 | SAREANRDEQF
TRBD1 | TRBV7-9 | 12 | ASSLGQSSYEQY
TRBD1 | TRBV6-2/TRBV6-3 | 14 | ASSYAPGQGGQPQH
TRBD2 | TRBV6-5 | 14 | ASSPTAGGSYNEQF
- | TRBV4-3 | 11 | ASSQAREETQY
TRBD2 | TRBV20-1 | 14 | SARDRPGLLNNEQF
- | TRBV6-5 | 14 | ASNGGPADSYNEQF
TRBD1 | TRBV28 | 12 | TSRASDRSRPQH
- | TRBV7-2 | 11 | ASSTQAGTKAF
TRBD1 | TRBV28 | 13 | ANSSRQGAIDTQY
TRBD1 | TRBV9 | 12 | ASSADRATGELF
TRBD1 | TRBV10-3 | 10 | ASGDRGYEQY
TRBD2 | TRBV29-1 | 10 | SVMTSSETQY
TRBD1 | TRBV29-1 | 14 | SVDHLQGAMNTEAF